Listed below are T cell receptor beta chains from one sample, sequenced in a study of blood T cell repertoires in COVID-19. TCRdb's table, derived via immunoSEQ multiplex PCR, lists solely in-frame clones and lacks some. The sample lists 360,000 or so clones; roughly 91% were seen once. The sequencing sample was made of PBMCs or T cells enriched from blood (not recorded which). These receptors originate from a young woman who had recovered from COVID-19. CDR3s include the opening cysteine and the closing phenylalanine or tryptophan. D genes are given only for firm matches. Clone size is not always given. Where it is, it says once, few, many or a class for expanded clones.

v_gene	j_gene	abundance	d_gene	CDR3nt	CDR3aa
TRBV16	TRBJ1-2	.	.	TGTGCCAGCAGCCGCAGACAGGCAGGCTACACCTTC	CASSRRQAGYTF
TRBV5-4	TRBJ2-5	.	TRBD2	TGTGCCAGCAGCAATTTAGCGGGGCAAGAGACCCAGTACTTC	CASSNLAGQETQYF
TRBV2	TRBJ2-3	.	.	TGTGCCAGCAGTGGAGGTGTTCTACAGGAAATCACAGATACGCAGTATTTT	CASSGGVLQEITDTQYF
TRBV20-1	TRBJ2-7	.	TRBD1	TGCAGTGCTAGTGGGACAGGGGTCGAGCAGTACTTC	CSASGTGVEQYF
TRBV18	TRBJ1-1	.	.	TGTGCCAGCTCACCACGGGGGCTTGGCACTGAAGCTTTCTTT	CASSPRGLGTEAFF
TRBV7-9	TRBJ1-2	.	.	TGTGCCAGCAGCTTAGGCCACAGAACCTATGGCTACACCTTC	CASSLGHRTYGYTF
TRBV19	TRBJ1-5	.	TRBD1	TGTGCCAGTAGTCGACAGGGACATAGCAATCAGCCCCAGCATTTT	CASSRQGHSNQPQHF
TRBV6-5	TRBJ1-2	once	.	TGTGCCAGCAGTTACTCCTCGTCAAGGGAGGGCTATGGCTACACCTTC	CASSYSSSREGYGYTF
TRBV6-5	TRBJ1-2	.	.	TGTGCCAGCAGCCCCGGGGGAGGGGGCTACACCTTC	CASSPGGGGYTF
TRBV6-5	TRBJ2-7	.	TRBD1	TGTGCCAGCAGACGGACAGGGGGCTACGAGCAGTACTTC	CASRRTGGYEQYF
TRBV11-2	TRBJ2-5	.	.	TGTGCCAGCAGCTCCCTGGGGCGCTACCAAGAGACCCAGTACTTC	CASSSLGRYQETQYF
TRBV28	TRBJ2-3	few	TRBD2	TGTGCCAGCAGACCCGGACTAGCGCCCACAGATACGCAGTATTTT	CASRPGLAPTDTQYF
TRBV30	TRBJ1-1	.	TRBD1	TGTGCCTGGGGGGACAGTCGCATGAACACTGAAGCTTTCTTT	CAWGDSRMNTEAFF
TRBV9	TRBJ1-4	.	TRBD1	TGTGCCAGCAGCGTAGGGGACAGTGGAAAACTGTTTTTT	CASSVGDSGKLFF
TRBV4-1	TRBJ1-2	.	TRBD1	TGCGCCAGCAGCCAAGTGAACAGGGGAAATGATGGCTACACCTTC	CASSQVNRGNDGYTF
TRBV19	TRBJ2-1	.	.	TGTGCCAGTACCCGGTCGGGGGGCGCCTACAATGAGCAGTTCTTC	CASTRSGGAYNEQFF
TRBV7-9	TRBJ2-2	.	.	TGTGCCAGCAGCTACACACCGAACACCGGGGAGCTGTTTTTT	CASSYTPNTGELFF
TRBV28	TRBJ1-4	.	.	TGTGCCAGCAGTTTATCCGGGGGGGCAACTAATGAAAAACTGTTTTTT	CASSLSGGATNEKLFF
TRBV9	TRBJ1-3	.	TRBD1	TGTGCCAGCAGCGTAGACCCCGGGACAGGGGGTAACACCATATATTTT	CASSVDPGTGGNTIYF
TRBV10-3	TRBJ2-3	.	.	TGTGCCATCAGTGAGGTGGGTGGAGCCACAGATACGCAGTATTTT	CAISEVGGATDTQYF
TRBV6-5	TRBJ1-2	.	TRBD1	TGTGCCAGCAAGACTAACACAGGGGACGGCTACACCTTC	CASKTNTGDGYTF
TRBV30	TRBJ2-1	.	TRBD2	TGTGCCTGGCTAGCGGGGTACAATGAGCAGTTCTTC	CAWLAGYNEQFF
TRBV7-6	TRBJ2-3	.	TRBD1	TGTGCCAGCAGCCCGGGACAGACTAGCACAGATACGCAGTATTTT	CASSPGQTSTDTQYF
TRBV12-5	TRBJ1-1	.	.	TGTGCTAGTGGTTTGGCTCGGCAGGGAACTGAAGCTTTCTTT	CASGLARQGTEAFF
TRBV4-1	TRBJ1-2	.	.	TGCGCCAGCAGCCAAGGCAGGCTTGTACACTATGGCTACACCTTC	CASSQGRLVHYGYTF
TRBV7-3	TRBJ2-1	.	.	TGTGCCAGCAGCTTAACCGGGTACAATGAGCAGTTCTTC	CASSLTGYNEQFF
TRBV11-2	TRBJ2-1	many	.	TGTGCCAGCAGCTTAACGAGCGGTCGGCGCAATGAGCAGTTCTTC	CASSLTSGRRNEQFF
TRBV9	TRBJ2-2	.	TRBD2	TGTGCCAGCAGCGTAGTCTCTCCGGGACTAGCGGTCCCTCGCCCCAAGAACACCGGGGAGCTGTTTTTT	CASSVVSPGLAVPRPKNTGELFF
TRBV25-1	TRBJ2-2	.	TRBD2	TGTGCCAGCACCGGGAGGTCCACTAGCGGGGCCGGGGAGCTGTTTTTT	CASTGRSTSGAGELFF
TRBV7-9	TRBJ2-3	once	.	TGTGCCAGCAGACCAGACCCCAGTAGGGGCCGCACAGATACGCAGTATTTT	CASRPDPSRGRTDTQYF
TRBV25-1	TRBJ1-2	.	.	TGTGCCAGCAGTGTGGCAGGCTATGGCTACACCTTC	CASSVAGYGYTF
TRBV25-1	TRBJ2-2	.	.	TGTGCCAGCAGTGATGGGGGGAGGAACACCGGGGAGCTGTTTTTT	CASSDGGRNTGELFF
TRBV4-2	TRBJ2-1	.	TRBD2	TGTGCCAGCAGCCTTACTAGCGGGGAGTACAATGAGCAGTTCTTC	CASSLTSGEYNEQFF
TRBV6-5	TRBJ1-6	.	.	TGTGCCAGCAGTTACTCGACTACCTCTTCACCCCTCCACTTT	CASSYSTTSSPLHF
TRBV30	TRBJ1-2	.	.	TGTGCCTGGAGTGGCGCATCAGGTGGCTACACCTTC	CAWSGASGGYTF
TRBV21-1	TRBJ1-2	.	.	TGTGCCAGCAGAACGACAGGGGACTATGGCTACACCTTC	CASRTTGDYGYTF
TRBV6-1	TRBJ1-1	.	.	TGTGCCAGCAGTGAGGACAGTCGGGACACTGAAGCTTTCTTT	CASSEDSRDTEAFF
TRBV5-1	TRBJ2-5	.	.	TGCGCCAGCAGCTTGAGTGACAGGCAAGAGACCCAGTACTTC	CASSLSDRQETQYF
TRBV7-2	TRBJ2-5	.	.	TGTGCCAGCAGCTCCGCGCGAGAGACCCAGTACTTC	CASSSARETQYF
TRBV11-3	TRBJ1-4	.	.	TGTGCCAGCAGCTTAGATCCATACAAGACAGGCCGTAATGAAAAACTGTTTTTT	CASSLDPYKTGRNEKLFF
TRBV5-4	TRBJ2-1	.	.	TGTGCCAGCAGTTCCTCGGGACTTTTGAGTCATGAGCAGTTCTTC	CASSSSGLLSHEQFF
TRBV10-1	TRBJ1-1	.	.	TGCGCCAGCAGTCAGGGAGGAGGCACTGAAGCTTTCTTT	CASSQGGGTEAFF